This is a list of T cell receptor beta chains from one sample in a study of identical twins. TCRdb recomputed calls from the 5' RACE reads with MiXCR, one row per CDR3 protein. Of 200,000 to 250,000 distinct CDR3 sequences listed, 6% to 9% were seen once; the top ten hold about 1.9%. These same data were also listed under a study on yellow fever vaccine responses in identical twins.

Material: memory (CD45RO+) T cells sorted from blood. The receptors were gathered from a young woman in good health. The CDR3 runs from the conserved cysteine through the conserved F or W. A D gene is named only where the DNA matches it firmly. Some rows mark clone size as missing; the rest say once, few, many or name a class of expanded clone.

V,D,J,size,DNA,CDR3
TRBV2,TRBD2,TRBJ2-1,few,TGTGCCAGCCGCCCGTCTAGCGGGGGCGCCTACAATGAGCAGTTCTTC,CASRPSSGGAYNEQFF
TRBV10-3,.,TRBJ2-2,.,TGTGCCATCAGTGAGTCGCCCCCAGGGCCCGGGGAGCTGTTTTTT,CAISESPPGPGELFF
TRBV28,TRBD2,TRBJ2-7,few,TGTGCCACCGCTAGCGGGAGGGCCTACGAGCAGTACTTC,CATASGRAYEQYF
TRBV3-1,.,TRBJ1-5,.,TGTGCCAGCAGCCAAGATCTTCGGACCAATCAGCCCCAGCATTTT,CASSQDLRTNQPQHF
TRBV12-3/TRBV12-4,TRBD1,TRBJ2-6,many,TGTGCCAGCAGTCTTATCCGGACAGGGAAGAAGGTCCCTGGGGCCAACGTCCTGACTTTC,CASSLIRTGKKVPGANVLTF
TRBV20-1,.,TRBJ1-5,few,TGCAGTGCTAGCCCAGGGGACAGCAATCAGCCCCAGCATTTT,CSASPGDSNQPQHF
TRBV2,TRBD2,TRBJ2-7,many,TGTGCCAGCAAGGAAGGACTAGCGTCAGCCTACGAGCAGTACTTC,CASKEGLASAYEQYF
TRBV7-9,TRBD2,TRBJ2-3,many,TGTGCCAGCAGCGAAACGGGACTAAGCACAGATACGCAGTATTTT,CASSETGLSTDTQYF
TRBV6-5,TRBD1,TRBJ2-5,many,TGTGCCAGCAGTTCCGTACTGGGTCGGACAGGGGACGGCGAGACCCAGTACTTC,CASSSVLGRTGDGETQYF
TRBV6-1,.,TRBJ1-6,many,TGTGCCAGCTTCCGGGGGGGCTCCTATAATTCACCCCTCCACTTT,CASFRGGSYNSPLHF
TRBV20-1,TRBD2,TRBJ2-7,few,TGCAGTGCTAGAGGCGGGGGGGACTCCTACGAGCAGTACTTC,CSARGGGDSYEQYF
TRBV7-2,.,TRBJ2-1,few,TGTGCCAGCAGCTTAGGCACACCCAGTTGGCAGTTCTTC,CASSLGTPSWQFF
TRBV6-5,.,TRBJ2-5,few,TGTGCCAGCAGTTACTCGACGTCAGGGACCCAAGAAGAGACCCAGTACTTC,CASSYSTSGTQEETQYF
TRBV4-2,.,TRBJ2-7,few,TGTGCCAGCAGCCAAGAACGTTATGGCAGCTACGAGCAGTACTTC,CASSQERYGSYEQYF
TRBV11-2,TRBD2,TRBJ2-3,many,TGTGCCAGCAGCTTAGAGTGGACTAGCTTCAGCACAGATACGCAGTATTTT,CASSLEWTSFSTDTQYF
TRBV6-2/TRBV6-3,TRBD1,TRBJ1-6,.,TGTGCCAGCAGTGACAGGGGGTATAATTCACCCCTCCACTTT,CASSDRGYNSPLHF
TRBV18,.,TRBJ2-5,.,TGTGCCAGCTCCTTCGACGGGGAGACCCAGTACTTC,CASSFDGETQYF
TRBV6-1,.,TRBJ2-7,few,TGTGCCAGCAGTGAAGCCGATTCCTACGAGCAGTACTTC,CASSEADSYEQYF
TRBV4-3,.,TRBJ2-3,many,TGCGCCAGCAGCCAAGATAAAGCGCTAGATACGCAGTATTTT,CASSQDKALDTQYF
TRBV10-3,TRBD2,TRBJ2-2,many,TGTGCCATCAGTGAGTCTAGCGGGGGACGCGGGGAGCTGTTTTTT,CAISESSGGRGELFF
TRBV28,.,TRBJ1-3,.,TGTGCCAGCAGTTCCCCCGGGGATAGCTCTGGAAACACCATATATTTT,CASSSPGDSSGNTIYF
TRBV5-1,TRBD1,TRBJ1-2,few,TGCGCCAGCAGCTACGACGGACAGGGGTCTGGCTACACCTTC,CASSYDGQGSGYTF
TRBV20-1,TRBD2,TRBJ2-7,.,TGCAGTGCTTCAGGCGGGACTAGCGGGACGTACGAGCAGTACTTC,CSASGGTSGTYEQYF
TRBV12-3/TRBV12-4,TRBD1,TRBJ2-1,.,TGTGTCAGCAGTGCAGACAGGGTCAGGAATGAGCAGTTCTTC,CVSSADRVRNEQFF